These T cell receptor beta chains were read from a single sample in a study of early T cells in non-severe SARS-CoV-2 infection. TCRdb re-analysed the 5' RACE reads in MiXCR, keeping a single row per CDR3 protein. Found here are approximately 84,000 distinct CDR3 sequences, about 15% of them singletons; the top ten hold less than 7%. Sequenced sample: whole blood. These receptors were obtained from an adult who was a healthcare worker with PCR-confirmed SARS-CoV-2 infection or an uninfected control (not recorded which). The CDR3 runs from the conserved cysteine through the conserved F or W. A D gene is named only where the DNA matches it firmly. Not all rows give a size; the values are once, few, many and, for expanded clones, a class.

CDR3 protein: CASSPLLAGYYEQYF; CDR3 DNA: TGTGCCAGCAGTCCCCTCCTAGCGGGTTATTACGAGCAGTACTTC; J gene: TRBJ2-7; D gene: TRBD2; clone size: NA; V gene: TRBV28
CDR3 protein: CASSRGASISEQYF; CDR3 DNA: TGTGCCAGCAGCAGGGGAGCTAGCATCTCCGAGCAGTACTTC; J gene: TRBJ2-7; D gene: NA; clone size: many; V gene: TRBV3-1
CDR3 protein: CASSWGLGDTQYF; CDR3 DNA: TGTGCCAGCAGCTGGGGACTAGGAGATACGCAGTATTTT; J gene: TRBJ2-3; D gene: TRBD2; clone size: NA; V gene: TRBV7-9
CDR3 protein: CASSPAGGTALTGELFF; CDR3 DNA: TGTGCCAGCAGCCCGGCCGGGGGGACAGCTCTTACCGGGGAGCTGTTTTTT; J gene: TRBJ2-2; D gene: NA; clone size: many; V gene: TRBV5-5
CDR3 protein: CASSLDRAQDTQYF; CDR3 DNA: TGTGCCAGCAGCTTAGACAGGGCCCAGGATACGCAGTATTTT; J gene: TRBJ2-3; D gene: NA; clone size: few; V gene: TRBV7-6
CDR3 protein: CASSKGLITDTQYF; CDR3 DNA: TGTGCCAGCAGTAAGGGACTTATCACAGATACGCAGTATTTT; J gene: TRBJ2-3; D gene: NA; clone size: many; V gene: TRBV27
CDR3 protein: CASSSFRTGGNYGYTF; CDR3 DNA: TGCGCCAGCAGCTCCTTCAGGACAGGGGGCAACTATGGCTACACCTTC; J gene: TRBJ1-2; D gene: TRBD1; clone size: few; V gene: TRBV5-1
CDR3 protein: CSASLLRGDSNQPQHF; CDR3 DNA: TGCAGTGCTAGCCTCCTTCGGGGGGATAGCAATCAGCCCCAGCATTTT; J gene: TRBJ1-5; D gene: NA; clone size: NA; V gene: TRBV20-1
CDR3 protein: CASSRGPVFSGNTIYF; CDR3 DNA: TGTGCCAGCAGCCGGGGACCTGTTTTCTCTGGAAACACCATATATTTT; J gene: TRBJ1-3; D gene: NA; clone size: NA; V gene: TRBV28
CDR3 protein: CSASVGGRNYGYTF; CDR3 DNA: TGCAGTGCTAGTGTGGGGGGCAGAAACTATGGCTACACCTTC; J gene: TRBJ1-2; D gene: NA; clone size: few; V gene: TRBV20-1
CDR3 protein: CAWAVSSYEQYF; CDR3 DNA: TGTGCCTGGGCCGTCAGCTCCTACGAGCAGTACTTC; J gene: TRBJ2-7; D gene: NA; clone size: many; V gene: TRBV30
CDR3 protein: CASSPRTSGSSDEQFF; CDR3 DNA: TGTGCCAGCAGTCCCCGGACTAGCGGGAGTTCAGATGAGCAGTTCTTC; J gene: TRBJ2-1; D gene: TRBD2; clone size: NA; V gene: TRBV27
CDR3 protein: CASSEGEGSDTQYF; CDR3 DNA: TGTGCCAGTAGCGAGGGAGAGGGATCAGATACGCAGTATTTT; J gene: TRBJ2-3; D gene: NA; clone size: many; V gene: TRBV19
CDR3 protein: CASSPGIGNTEAFF; CDR3 DNA: TGTGCCAGCAGCCCGGGGATAGGGAACACTGAAGCTTTCTTT; J gene: TRBJ1-1; D gene: NA; clone size: NA; V gene: TRBV3-1
CDR3 protein: CASSFGTSGSGANVLTF; CDR3 DNA: TGTGCCAGCAGCTTTGGGACTAGCGGCTCTGGGGCCAACGTCCTGACTTTC; J gene: TRBJ2-6; D gene: TRBD2; clone size: NA; V gene: TRBV7-6
CDR3 protein: CASSYQGAAKNIQYF; CDR3 DNA: TGTGCCAGCAGCTACCAGGGGGCGGCCAAAAACATTCAGTACTTC; J gene: TRBJ2-4; D gene: TRBD1; clone size: few; V gene: TRBV6-1
CDR3 protein: CASSGLVDTGELFF; CDR3 DNA: TGTGCCAGCTCGGGACTAGTCGACACCGGGGAGCTGTTTTTT; J gene: TRBJ2-2; D gene: TRBD2; clone size: few; V gene: TRBV2
CDR3 protein: CASTSGTTDTQYF; CDR3 DNA: TGTGCCAGCACTAGCGGGACGACAGATACGCAGTATTTT; J gene: TRBJ2-3; D gene: TRBD2; clone size: NA; V gene: TRBV28
CDR3 protein: CASSYDIVAKTGELFF; CDR3 DNA: TGTGCCAGCAGTTACGACATTGTGGCTAAGACCGGGGAGCTGTTTTTT; J gene: TRBJ2-2; D gene: NA; clone size: NA; V gene: TRBV6-2/TRBV6-3
CDR3 protein: CSVYREAVYNEQFF; CDR3 DNA: TGCAGCGTTTACCGAGAGGCAGTGTACAATGAGCAGTTCTTC; J gene: TRBJ2-1; D gene: NA; clone size: few; V gene: TRBV29-1
CDR3 protein: CASSEGTGGSYEQYF; CDR3 DNA: TGTGCCAGCAGCGAAGGGACAGGGGGCTCCTACGAGCAGTACTTC; J gene: TRBJ2-7; D gene: TRBD1; clone size: few; V gene: TRBV13